The clone carrying this T cell receptor beta chain came up many times. V was cut by 3 bases and J by 6 bases, with 12 bases left in between. Germline V gene lookup returns CDR1 GTSNPN and CDR2 SVGIG (reference sequence). This CDR3 comprises 13 residues. The CDR3 regions of TCR beta were amplified from RNA transcripts. The HTBI primer set drove a first-round RT-PCR of the TCR CDR3. TCRdb passed the multiplex PCR reads through MiXCR, listing each CDR3 protein once. The repertoire consists of some 360,000 distinct CDR3 sequences, with 11% to 15% occurring once and the leading ten covering more than 9.5%. These data belong to a study of T cells in Graves' hyperthyroidism and ophthalmopathy. Hyperthyroidism was newly diagnosed in patients aged 18 to 65 (duration under 2 months). Used for diagnoses were clinical symptoms, serum thyroxine and TRAb, thyroid ultrasound and orbital computed tomography.

Sequencing input: blood. V usage is TRBV30 and J usage is TRBJ2-1; weak D call: TRBD2 (6 bases). The receptor's source is an older woman with Graves' hyperthyroidism. The CDR3 bases are TGTGCCTGGAGCGAGGACTACTCCAATGAGCAGTTCTTC. Protein sequence: CAWSEDYSNEQFF.